A single T cell receptor (beta chain) is shown here with its context. As yet, its antigen is unknown. The V gene end was trimmed by 4 bases and the J gene end by 6 bases; junction bases not matched to a gene: 8. CDR3 length equals 14 residues. Germline V gene sequence: CDR1 SGHNT, CDR2 YYREEE (reference sequence). Sequencing was performed with immunoSEQ multiplex PCR; in TCRdb, only in-frame clones are kept and a portion is missing. The table has roughly 300,000 clones, 73% seen once. The entry originates in a study of shared clonotypes between healthy human individuals. CD4+ cells were split into CD45RA+ naive and CD45RA-negative memory subsets. Study-level results: Even with large depth, rarefaction showed that sorted-subset sequencing was incomplete.

This sequence originates from a man aged 25-45 years in good health. The specimen sequenced was memory CD4+ T cells sorted from blood. The subset denotes: CD45RA-negative fraction. The chain carries TRBV5-4 and TRBJ2-7, with 9 positions matching TRBD2. The CDR3 is CASSLPGLASEQYF. CDR3 DNA: TGTGCCAGCAGCCTGCCGGGACTAGCATCCGAGCAGTACTTC.